These T cell receptor beta chains were read from a single sample in a study of precursors of human CD4 cytotoxic T cells. TCRdb independently ran MiXCR on the reads; one entry per CDR3 protein. This table has 450 to 500 distinct CDR3 sequences, about a fifth appearing once. Specimen: memory CD4+ T cells from blood (PBMCs). Source of these receptors: a human donor in good health. CDR3s include the opening cysteine and the closing phenylalanine or tryptophan. Only some rows state a clone size, as once, few, many or a class for expanded clones.

- TRBV11-2 CASSLEWDNEQFF
few TRBV6-2/TRBV6-3 CASSYLAGTYNEQFF
hyperexpanded TRBV10-3 CAIGQGELQETQYF
few TRBV11-2 CASSLGGGADEQFF
large TRBV10-1 CASSESGIVRGTYTGELFF
- TRBV12-5 CASGLSLAGFYNEQFF
large TRBV20-1 CSAEPDHRALNQPQHF
large TRBV5-1 CASSLEGKSHTEAFF
- TRBV11-2 CASSLGVAGGETQYF
large TRBV12-3/TRBV12-4 CATRGAGYNEQFF
- TRBV18 CASSSAGPQETQYF
few TRBV6-6 CASSQGTSGGAPDTQYF
few TRBV24-1 CATSDGGAKNIQYF
large TRBV4-1 CATAPRLRDTEAFF
once TRBV11-3 CASSKNSGLGNTIYF
once TRBV11-2 CASSLAPLVTGELFF
few TRBV5-1 CASSQGQGVSYEQYF
- TRBV5-1 CASSPTGAGEQPQHF
- TRBV28 CASSLPAGTTEAFF
large TRBV5-6 CASSSFGYPSTNEKLFF
large TRBV5-5 CASSLSGTVYEQYF
large TRBV18 CASSQRTEKETQYF
large TRBV6-5 CASSRSRGVENTGELFF
few TRBV4-1 CASSQDSAEGVNEQFF
- TRBV7-2 CASSYRDGPYEQYF
few TRBV6-5 CASSHRGGGANVLTF
large TRBV4-2 CASSQDREGQDEKLFF
- TRBV20-1 CSARAQLVGYTF
large TRBV2 CASTRDSQETQYF
once TRBV6-2/TRBV6-3 CASSWRRDSHQETQYF
large TRBV2 CASKVGADTQYF
large TRBV5-1 CASSLSADNEQFF
few TRBV10-3 CAISKGQGISSYEQYF
large TRBV11-1 CASSGDRGEYQETQYF
few TRBV24-1 CATSEGQGNTGELFF
large TRBV6-4 CASSDSMGVHGYTF
- TRBV10-3 CAISTTGTEQYF
large TRBV11-3 CASSLSGTGQYF
large TRBV6-6 CASSYSILGNTGELFF
large TRBV7-9 CASSLAGNTIYF
large TRBV5-6 CASSFGQGGEQFF
few TRBV2 CASSSGSRGNTDTQYF